The 24 T cell receptor beta chains below come from one sample, sequenced in a study of CD8 T cells in ankylosing spondylitis. A single record per CDR3 protein comes from TCRdb applying MiXCR to the 5' RACE reads. Of roughly 230,000 distinct CDR3 sequences listed, about 20% are singletons. Specimen: blood, either unsorted or a sorted T cell fraction (not recorded which). The source of these receptors is a male donor with ankylosing spondylitis or in good health (not recorded which).

The V gene is TRBV11-2, the J gene TRBJ2-7; 12 nucleotides align to TRBD2. CDR3 length: 15 amino acids. The V segment lost 5 bases and the J segment 7 bases; nucleotides outside the gene matches: 9. Looked up from germline, CDR1 is SGHAT and CDR2 is FQNNGV. The CDR3 loop reads CASSTGRLAGDEQYF. For the CDR3, the DNA is TGTGCCAGCAGCACCGGACGACTAGCGGGAGATGAGCAGTACTTC. The full variable domain, completed using reference TRBV11-2 and TRBJ2-7, is EAGVAQSPRYKIIEKRQSVAFWCNPISGHATLYWYQQILGQGPKLLIQFQNNGVVDDSQLPKDRFSAERLKGVDSTLKIQPAKLEDSAVYLCASSTGRLAGDEQYFGPGTRLTVT.

The gene calls are TRBV9 and TRBJ2-6; a weak D match, TRBD1 (6 bases). This CDR3 has 16 residues. The germline V gene has CDR1 SGDLS and CDR2 YYNGEE. V lost 2 bases and J 2 bases, leaving 11 bases between the germline ends. CDR3 in amino acids: CASSVTGFTGANVLTF. The CDR3 DNA reads TGTGCCAGCAGCGTTACAGGGTTCACTGGGGCCAACGTCCTGACTTTC. The complete variable domain, with remaining parts taken from reference TRBV9 and TRBJ2-6, reads DSGVTQTPKHLITATGQRVTLRCSPRSGDLSVYWYQQSLDQGLQFLIQYYNGEERAKGNILERFSAQQFPDLHSELNLSSLELGDSALYFCASSVTGFTGANVLTFGAGSRLTVL.

The table lists this clonotype with many counts. The J gene is TRBJ1-5, the V gene TRBV6-2 or TRBV6-3, with 10 nucleotides matching TRBD1. The length of the CDR3 is 19 residues. Germline assignment: CDR1 MNHEY and CDR2 SVGEGT. After removal of 4 bases from V and 1 base from J, the junction contained 13 bases not matched to a gene. CDR3 bases: TGTGCCAGCAGTTTCAGCCGGGACAGGGGTATTGGGAGCAATCAGCCCCAGCATTTT. It specifies CASSFSRDRGIGSNQPQHF.

The CDR3: CASSQGLGGAEQFF. The CDR3 DNA sequence: TGTGCCAGCAGCCAGGGGTTGGGGGGAGCTGAGCAGTTCTTC. The rearrangement joins TRBV14 to TRBJ2-1, with a tentative D call TRBD2 (6 bases). Germline V CDR1 and CDR2: SGHDN, FVKESK. The CDR3 is 14 residues long. V was shortened by 3 bases and J by 9 bases, with 15 bases between the two germline ends.

This clonotype was seen only a few times. The chain has TRBV7-6 and TRBJ1-1; TRBD1 aligns across 7 bases. The CDR3 extends over 14 amino acids. The V gene end was trimmed by 4 bases and the J gene end by 5 bases; junction bases not matched to a gene: 7. Germline V gene sequence: CDR1 SGHVS, CDR2 FNYEAQ. The CDR3 bases are TGTGCCAGCAGCTCGCGGACAGGAATTACTGAAGCTTTCTTT. It translates to CASSSRTGITEAFF.

The rearrangement uses TRBV7-6 and TRBJ2-3, with 7 bases lining up with TRBD1. The V gene's germline CDR1 is SGHVS and CDR2 FNYEAQ. The CDR3 has 19 residues. The V and J ends lost 3 bases and 4 bases, in that order; junction bases with no gene match: 19. In DNA form, the CDR3 reads TGTGCCAGCAGCTTCTTTGGGACAGCGAGTACCTGGGCACCAGATACGCAGTATTTT. Translating it yields CASSFFGTASTWAPDTQYF.

This clonotype was seen a handful of times. The gene calls are TRBV11-2 and TRBJ2-4; 11 bases align to TRBD2. Germline V gene lookup returns CDR1 SGHAT and CDR2 FQNNGV. The CDR3 runs to 16 residues. J lost 8 bases, V lost 6 bases, and 12 bases had no gene match. DNA for the CDR3: TGTGCCAGCAGTCCCGGGACTAGCGGACCCGGTTACATTCAGTACTTC. Translating gives CASSPGTSGPGYIQYF.

This clonotype was picked up a small number of times. This chain joins TRBV7-9 and TRBJ2-7; D is ambiguous. The CDR3 has 15 residues. Per the germline V gene, CDR1 is SEHNR and CDR2 is FQNEAQ (reference sequence). Between the trimmed V and J ends, which lost 1 base and 3 bases, there was a span of 13 bases. The CDR3 DNA reads as TGTGCCAGCAGCTTAGACGGTCACCTTGGCTACGAGCAGTACTTC. Its protein is CASSLDGHLGYEQYF.

The genes are TRBV24-1 and TRBJ2-1; D may be TRBD2 (6 bases). The ends were cut back, 5 bases at V and 0 bases at J, with 19 bases in the middle. Germline V lookup: CDR1 KGHDR, CDR2 SFDVKD. CDR3 size: 18 residues. The CDR3 sequence is CATSVLAGLNSSYNEQFF. The DNA of the CDR3 is TGTGCCACCAGTGTTCTCGCGGGACTGAACAGCTCCTACAATGAGCAGTTCTTC.

J is TRBJ2-7 and V is TRBV29-1; D might be TRBD2 (6 bases). Trimming took off 4 bases at V and 3 bases at J, with 16 bases between the two ends. Germline CDR1 is SQVTM and CDR2 is ANQGSEA. The CDR3 is 14 amino acids. This chain's CDR3 is CSVAGRDGDYEQYF. The CDR3 DNA reads as TGCAGCGTTGCGGGGCGGGATGGGGACTACGAGCAGTACTTC.

This clonotype has more than one count but fewer than ten. V and J are TRBV28 and TRBJ2-3; 7 bases align to TRBD2. Germline loops: CDR1 MDHEN, CDR2 SYDVKM. The ends lost 6 bases at V and 2 bases at J; junction bases unmatched: 5. The CDR3 totals 14 residues. The CDR3 nucleotides are TGTGCCAGCAGCTTAACTAGCGACACAGATACGCAGTATTTT. Translated, it gives CASSLTSDTDTQYF.

This clonotype turned up a few times. The chain joins TRBV27 to TRBJ1-5; D is uncertain. V was shortened by 5 bases and J by 4 bases, with 15 bases between the two germline ends. The CDR3 contains 15 residues. Germline V gene lookup returns CDR1 MNHEY and CDR2 SMNVEV (reference sequence). The CDR3 DNA reads as TGTGCCAGCAGTATAGACGGGATCCGAAATCAGCCCCAGCATTTT. It translates to CASSIDGIRNQPQHF.

This clonotype turned up a few times. This chain links TRBV29-1 with TRBJ2-7; 7 bases are a match to TRBD2. Germline assignment: CDR1 SQVTM and CDR2 ANQGSEA. V shed 6 bases, J shed 2 bases, and the junction held 10 bases outside the gene matches. The CDR3 is 14 residues long. DNA of the CDR3: TGCAGCGTGAGCGGGACTTCGGGAACCTACGAGCAGTACTTC. It specifies CSVSGTSGTYEQYF.

This chain connects TRBV6-2 or TRBV6-3 to TRBJ2-3; D might be TRBD1 or TRBD2, each matching 5 bases. Germline CDR1 is MNHEY and CDR2 is SVGEGT. This CDR3 contains 14 residues. With 4 bases removed from V and 4 bases from J, the gap between germline ends came to 12 bases. CDR3 DNA: TGTGCCAGCAGTTGGGGGACGAGGCCAGATACGCAGTATTTT. Translated, it gives CASSWGTRPDTQYF.

Only a few counts were recorded for this clonotype. Here the CDR3 DNA reads TGCGCCAGCAGCCAAGGGTTTAAGCGGGAGTCCTACAATGAGCAGTTCTTC. Translated, it gives CASSQGFKRESYNEQFF. This chain uses TRBV4-1 with TRBJ2-1; 8 bases map to TRBD2. V was pared by 1 base and J by 1 base, with 6 bases of the junction left unmatched. CDR1 is MGHRA, CDR2 YSYEKL, per germline. The CDR3 runs to 17 residues.

The V call is TRBV6-1, the J call TRBJ1-5, with D perhaps TRBD1 (5 bases). This CDR3 is 17 amino acids long. The V gene's germline CDR1 is MNHNS and CDR2 SASEGT. Trimming cost V 0 bases and J 0 bases, with 12 bases left between them. The CDR3 loop is CASSEALDIVSNQPQHF. The CDR3 bases are TGTGCCAGCAGTGAAGCATTGGACATAGTTAGCAATCAGCCCCAGCATTTT.

The chain links TRBV12-3 or TRBV12-4 to TRBJ2-7; the match to TRBD2 covers 10 bases. CDR3 size: 15 residues. Unmatched junction bases numbered 10, after V lost 5 bases and J lost 6 bases. The CDR3 nucleotides are TGTGCCAGCAGTCCCCGGGCTAGCGGGGGACTCGAGCAGTACTTC. This translates into CASSPRASGGLEQYF.

This clonotype was recorded many times. V and J are TRBV9 and TRBJ2-7; D is tentatively TRBD1 or TRBD2 (5 bases each). V lost 0 bases and J 5 bases, leaving 15 bases between the germline ends. CDR1 and CDR2 (germline): SGDLS, YYNGEE. CDR3 size: 15 residues. This CDR3 reads CASSVEGTPADEQYF. CDR3 DNA sequence: TGTGCCAGCAGCGTAGAGGGGACCCCAGCCGACGAGCAGTACTTC.

This clonotype was detected only a few times. The CDR3 sequence: CSARIIRQGRETQYF. For the CDR3, the DNA is TGCAGTGCTAGAATTATAAGACAGGGGAGGGAGACCCAGTACTTC. This chain connects TRBV20-1 to TRBJ2-5; 8 bases match TRBD1. With V trimmed by 2 bases and J by 5 bases, 10 bases remained unmatched. This CDR3 contains 15 residues. Germline lookup yields CDR1 DFQATT and CDR2 SNEGSKA (reference sequence).

This clonotype was observed at least ten times. The V and J genes are TRBV27 and TRBJ2-7; a weak D match, TRBD1 (5 bases). Trimming shortened V by 2 bases and J by 1 base, and 27 bases separated the two germline ends. The CDR3 is 20 amino acids. Germline V gene lookup returns CDR1 MNHEY and CDR2 SMNVEV (reference sequence). The CDR3 sequence is CASSLSSGQSRFSPSYEQYF. Written as DNA, the CDR3 is TGTGCCAGCAGTTTAAGTTCAGGGCAGAGTCGTTTCTCCCCTTCCTACGAGCAGTACTTC.

This chain connects TRBV30 to TRBJ2-7; TRBD2 matches at 8 bases. CDR1 and CDR2 (germline): GTSNPN, SVGIG (reference sequence). V lost 0 bases, J lost 0 bases, and 13 bases stayed unmatched. The CDR3 is made up of 18 amino acids. The CDR3: CAWSVRAGGLSPSYEQYF. CDR3 nucleotide sequence: TGTGCCTGGAGTGTACGGGCGGGAGGTCTCTCTCCCTCCTACGAGCAGTACTTC.

This chain connects TRBV29-1 to TRBJ2-3; 12 bases fit TRBD2. This CDR3 region has 17 residues. Germline CDR1 is SQVTM and CDR2 is ANQGSEA. J lost 3 bases, V lost 2 bases, and 9 bases had no gene match. The CDR3 sequence: CSVENRGLAGNTDTQYF. The CDR3 DNA reads as TGCAGCGTTGAAAACCGCGGACTAGCGGGAAATACAGATACGCAGTATTTT.

In its sample, this clonotype was seen many times. Written as DNA, the CDR3 is TGCGCCAGCAGCTTGGGTTCCGCTGAAGCTTTCTTT. This sequence encodes CASSLGSAEAFF. The genes are TRBV5-1 and TRBJ1-1; no clear D. The CDR3 has 12 amino acids. Germline loops: CDR1 SGHRS, CDR2 YFSETQ. Trimming stripped 0 bases from V and 6 bases from J, with 6 bases between.

The chain uses TRBV6-5 and TRBJ2-1; D unclear. V lost 2 bases and J lost 0, with 8 bases in between. The germline V gene has CDR1 MNHEY and CDR2 SVGAGI. The CDR3 is 15 amino acids. CDR3 protein: CASSYVASSYNEQFF. CDR3 nucleotide sequence: TGTGCCAGCAGTTACGTGGCCAGCTCCTACAATGAGCAGTTCTTC.